Listed here are 24 T cell receptor beta chains from one sample, sequenced in a study of response to subunit inactivated influenza vaccine. MiXCR was run by TCRdb on the RT-PCR reads, yielding one entry per CDR3 protein. This table holds some 570,000 distinct CDR3 sequences, about 10% found once. The data also belong to a second study, concerning T cells expressing NK-cell markers. This second study says: Synthesis of TCR beta cDNA relied on 5'RACE template switching carrying UMIs.

This sample comprised PBMCs from blood, obtained on the day of vaccination. Every receptor here comes from a man aged 50 to 60 who received an inactivated influenza vaccine.

This clonotype turned up a few times. The chain has TRBV7-2 and TRBJ2-5; D is undetermined. V was pared by 7 bases and J by 5 bases, with 20 bases between. Per germline, CDR1 SGHTA and CDR2 FQGNSA. This CDR3 comprises 15 residues. CDR3 sequence: CASTRSPGPRETQYF. CDR3 bases: TGTGCCAGCACCAGATCTCCAGGCCCGAGGGAGACCCAGTACTTC.

The rearrangement uses TRBV6-5 and TRBJ2-2, with 7 bases matching TRBD2. Germline CDR1 reads MNHEY; CDR2 reads SVGAGI. The CDR3 loop spans 16 amino acids. Trimming at V came to 2 bases and at J to 7 bases, leaving 10 bases not matched to a gene. The CDR3 reads CASSYTPGRGNGELFF. CDR3 DNA: TGTGCCAGCAGTTACACCCCGGGGAGGGGTAACGGGGAGCTGTTTTTT.

This clonotype has only a few counts. This chain links TRBV7-9 with TRBJ2-1; 13 nucleotides match TRBD2. The CDR3 sequence is 16 residues long. The V gene end was trimmed by 4 bases and the J gene end by 10 bases; junction bases not matched to a gene: 10. The germline V gene has CDR1 SEHNR and CDR2 FQNEAQ (reference sequence). CDR3 sequence reads: CASSWPRTSGSPEQFF. The CDR3 nucleotides read TGTGCCAGCAGCTGGCCTAGGACTAGCGGGAGTCCGGAGCAGTTCTTC.

This clonotype has a handful of counts. This sequence joins TRBV9 and TRBJ1-5; TRBD1 is a possible D gene (5 bases). Germline assignment: CDR1 SGDLS and CDR2 YYNGEE. The CDR3 totals 15 residues. The V gene lost 3 bases and the J gene lost 0 bases, with 10 bases spanning the gap. The CDR3 DNA follows: TGTGCCAGCAGCGACGAACAGGATAGCAATCAGCCCCAGCATTTT. It translates to CASSDEQDSNQPQHF.

The chain links TRBV10-1 to TRBJ2-1; TRBD2 matches 14 bases. CDR1 and CDR2 (germline): WNHNN, SYGVQD (reference sequence). The CDR3 spans 15 residues. The junction had 2 bases not matched to a gene; V was cut back by 4 bases and J by 6 bases. The chain's CDR3 is CASSATSGGANEQFF. CDR3 coding DNA: TGCGCCAGCAGTGCGACTAGCGGGGGGGCCAATGAGCAGTTCTTC.

This clonotype appeared many times. The chain employs TRBV7-6 and TRBJ2-7, with D perhaps matching TRBD2 (5 bases). This CDR3 has 13 amino acids. The V and J ends lost 3 bases and 3 bases respectively, with 9 bases between them. Germline V lookup: CDR1 SGHVS, CDR2 FNYEAQ. CDR3 DNA sequence: TGTGCCAGCAGCTTTGGCGGGTACTACGAGCAGTACTTC. It translates to CASSFGGYYEQYF.

The J gene is TRBJ2-1, the V gene TRBV6-5; perhaps TRBD1 as D (6 bases). V lost 3 bases, J lost 8 bases, and 23 bases lay in between. The CDR3 spans 17 residues. Germline assignment: CDR1 MNHEY and CDR2 SVGAGI. CDR3 sequence (DNA): TGTGCCAGCAGTTATAGTCGGACAGCCTCTACGTGGGATGAGCAGTTCTTC. Amino acid sequence: CASSYSRTASTWDEQFF.

The chain joins TRBV20-1 to TRBJ2-7; weak D call: TRBD2 (5 bases). The CDR3 spans 14 residues. The V gene lost 0 bases and the J gene lost 3 bases, with 12 bases spanning the gap. Looked up from germline, CDR1 is DFQATT and CDR2 is SNEGSKA (reference sequence). The CDR3: CSARDRGILYEQYF. In DNA form, the CDR3 reads TGCAGTGCTAGAGATCGGGGAATCCTCTACGAGCAGTACTTC.

The chain couples TRBV20-1 to TRBJ1-1, with D possibly matching TRBD1 (6 bases). Trimming took off 1 base at V and 10 bases at J, with 19 bases between the two ends. The CDR3 spans 14 residues. Per germline, CDR1 DFQATT and CDR2 SNEGSKA (reference sequence). CDR3 region: CSARVSGREGGAFF. CDR3 nucleotide sequence: TGCAGTGCTAGAGTTAGTGGCAGGGAAGGGGGAGCTTTCTTT.

This chain uses TRBV7-9 with TRBJ1-1; possibly TRBD1 for D (6 bases). Germline V gene lookup returns CDR1 SEHNR and CDR2 FQNEAQ (reference sequence). CDR3 length: 12 amino acids. Trimming left V 11 bases short and J 6 bases short, with 16 bases between. DNA for the CDR3: TGTGCCGGCGGGACATCTTGGGCTGAAGCTTTCTTT. Its translation: CAGGTSWAEAFF.

The gene calls are TRBV20-1 and TRBJ2-3, with D perhaps assigned TRBD1 or TRBD2 (5 bases each). The CDR3 extends over 15 amino acids. Germline CDR1 reads DFQATT; CDR2 reads SNEGSKA (reference sequence). Trimming took off 3 bases at V and 1 base at J, with 14 bases between the two ends. CDR3 amino acids: CSARRGSQGTDTQYF. CDR3 bases: TGCAGTGCTAGGAGGGGATCGCAGGGCACAGATACGCAGTATTTT.

In its sample, this clonotype was seen many times. This rearrangement joins TRBV18 to TRBJ1-1; D not resolved. V lost 7 bases and J 1 base, leaving 10 bases between the germline ends. Germline V gives CDR1 KGHSH, CDR2 LQKENI. The CDR3 is made up of 13 amino acids. The CDR3 reads CASCASGNTEAFF. In nucleotides, the CDR3 is TGTGCCAGCTGCGCGTCGGGGAACACTGAAGCTTTCTTT.

The J gene is TRBJ2-7, the V gene TRBV20-1, with 7 bases that match TRBD2. The CDR3 runs to 13 residues. Germline CDR1 reads DFQATT; CDR2 reads SNEGSKA (reference sequence). Unmatched junction bases numbered 4, after V lost 4 bases and J lost 1 base. CDR3 region: CSAILGLSYEQYF. CDR3 in DNA: TGCAGTGCTATACTGGGACTATCCTACGAGCAGTACTTC.

V is TRBV3-1 and J is TRBJ2-1, with TRBD2 identical over 8 bases. J was trimmed by 2 bases and V by 0 bases; bases with no gene match: 3. The V gene's germline CDR1 is LGHDT and CDR2 YNNKEL (reference sequence). The CDR3 covers 16 residues. Here the CDR3 DNA reads TGTGCCAGCAGCCAAGATGGCGGGGGGCCCTACAATGAGCAGTTCTTC. Translation gives CASSQDGGGPYNEQFF.

The rearrangement uses TRBV20-1 and TRBJ2-1, with 8 bases fitting TRBD1. CDR3 length equals 13 residues. With 6 bases clipped from V and 7 bases from J, the junction kept 8 bases outside the gene matches. From germline, CDR1 is DFQATT and CDR2 SNEGSKA (reference sequence). The CDR3 DNA reads as TGCAGTGCGCCCGGACAGGGTCTGAATGAGCAGTTCTTC. This gives the protein CSAPGQGLNEQFF.

There are a few counts of this clonotype. This CDR3 is CSVSGGVTGELFF. The CDR3 region has the DNA TGCAGCGTTTCGGGGGGGGTTACCGGGGAGCTGTTTTTT. V usage is TRBV29-1 and J usage is TRBJ2-2; TRBD2 agrees at 8 bases. Germline V gene data show CDR1 as SQVTM and CDR2 as ANQGSEA. With 5 bases clipped from V and 5 bases from J, the junction kept 4 bases outside the gene matches. This CDR3 comprises 13 residues.

The chain combines TRBV7-6 with TRBJ2-5; weak D call: TRBD1 (6 bases). The CDR3 spans 15 residues. V lost 1 base and J 0 bases, leaving 9 bases between the germline ends. Germline CDR1 reads SGHVS; CDR2 reads FNYEAQ. The CDR3 spells CASSLVHRDQETQYF. In DNA, the CDR3 is TGTGCCAGCAGCTTAGTTCACAGGGACCAAGAGACCCAGTACTTC.

The chain employs TRBV9 and TRBJ2-5; D is tentatively TRBD1 or TRBD2 (5 bases each). The CDR3 consists of 16 residues. The ends were cut back, 3 bases at V and 5 bases at J, with 20 bases in the middle. The germline gives CDR1 SGDLS, CDR2 YYNGEE. CDR3 sequence (DNA): TGTGCCAGCAGCGGAATGCAGGGACGGGTGGCGGAGACCCAGTACTTC. It is translated as CASSGMQGRVAETQYF.

The chain combines TRBV11-3 with TRBJ2-1; D gene uncertain. The CDR3 has 15 residues. Trimming left V 5 bases short and J 5 bases short, with 16 bases between. Germline V gene data show CDR1 as SGHNT and CDR2 as YENEEA. The DNA for the CDR3 is TGTGCCAGCAGCCCTAACTGGGTCCCCCACAATGAGCAGTTCTTC. Protein product: CASSPNWVPHNEQFF.

This clonotype was counted a few times. This chain uses TRBV7-9 with TRBJ2-1; 14 nucleotides match TRBD2. CDR1 is SEHNR and CDR2 is FQNEAQ in the germline V gene (reference sequence). CDR3 length: 16 residues. Trimming took 8 bases from V and 8 from J; bases not matched to a gene: 11. The CDR3 DNA sequence: TGTGCCAGCGGCCGGACTAGCGGGAGGATCTGGGATGAGCAGTTCTTC. Amino acids: CASGRTSGRIWDEQFF.

The gene calls are TRBV6-5 and TRBJ1-1, with D tentatively TRBD1 (6 bases). There are 15 residues in the CDR3. Trimming cost V 1 base and J 5 bases, with 14 bases left between them. Germline CDR1 reads MNHEY; CDR2 reads SVGAGI. The CDR3 sequence is CASSYLDSSGTEAFF. As DNA, the CDR3 is TGTGCCAGCAGTTACTTGGACAGCAGTGGTACTGAAGCTTTCTTT.

The genes are TRBV20-1 and TRBJ1-1; D gene ambiguous. V lost 5 bases, J lost 12 bases, and 22 bases lay in between. CDR1 is DFQATT, CDR2 SNEGSKA, per germline (reference sequence). The CDR3 covers 13 residues. The CDR3 bases are TGCAGTGCTTCTGACGGTGTACTGGTGAAAACTTTCTTT. Translation: CSASDGVLVKTFF.

This clonotype was observed a few times. The V call is TRBV6-1, the J call TRBJ1-4; 7 bases line up with TRBD1. This CDR3 spans 14 amino acids. Germline loops: CDR1 MNHNS, CDR2 SASEGT. With V trimmed by 5 bases and J by 7 bases, 7 bases remained unmatched. The CDR3 reads CASSRDRVAEKLFF. Written as DNA, the CDR3 is TGTGCCAGCAGTAGAGACAGGGTCGCTGAAAAACTGTTTTTT.

This clonotype came up many times. This sequence joins TRBV20-1 and TRBJ2-5; D unresolved. This CDR3 contains 13 residues. Germline V lookup: CDR1 DFQATT, CDR2 SNEGSKA (reference sequence). Trimming left V 6 bases short and J 2 bases short, with 13 bases between. The CDR3 sequence: CSASRAAQETQYF. The CDR3 coding sequence is TGCAGTGCCTCCCGGGCAGCACAAGAGACCCAGTACTTC.